This TCR beta chain appears in the sequencing data of a study of T cells after somatic rescue of genetic block (dated by TCRdb to 2018 to 2020). General notes on the study: The study assessed how robust, over the long term, a T-cell system was when the system had developed through somatic rescue of a genetic block in T-cell development.

The CDR3 spans 16 residues, from the cysteine through the phenylalanine. Only the CDR3 DNA is retained, 48 bases long and in frame from the first base. According to the germline V gene, CDR1 reads SQVTM and CDR2 reads ANQGSEA. Cut back by 2 bases and 0 bases, the V and J ends lie 14 bases apart. Library generation was performed with the immunoSEQ multiplex PCR assay. The clones in this table, taken by TCRdb from immuneACCESS, are in-frame only. Not every clone is retained; where verified, under half of the shortfall comes from an unresolved V gene, and the cause of the rest is unknown. The sample contains fewer than 150,000 clones, over 80% of them found a single time. The ten most abundant clones make up 1.4% of the sample. As for this clone: Which antigen it targets is not known. Base qualities are not at hand, and no much larger clone is one base apart.

This TCR came from a woman between 18 and 29 years old. The sequencing input was peripheral blood mononuclear cells (PBMCs). This receptor chain uses TRBV29-1 and TRBJ1-3; no D segment can be confidently identified. For the CDR3, the sequence is CSVELPHGSSGNTIYF. At the DNA level, the sequence is TGCAGCGTTGAACTCCCGCACGGGAGCTCTGGAAACACCATATATTTT.